This T cell receptor beta chain was sequenced in a study of T cells in Graves' hyperthyroidism and ophthalmopathy. Whole-study results and caveats: Classification by a 13 V-J model distinguished ophthalmopathy from stable hyperthyroidism. Most clonotypes expanded in the thyroid (above 0.001) were also present in blood.

The CDR3 has 12 amino acids. V was pared by 3 bases and J by 7 bases, with 13 bases between. Germline V gene sequence: CDR1 DFQATT, CDR2 SNEGSKA (reference sequence). Lactation, pregnancy, other autoimmune disease or uncontrolled infection led to exclusion of patients. In its sample, this clonotype was seen many times. The antigen is not known. Using RNA transcripts as the source, TCR beta CDR3 regions were amplified. A set of HTBI primers served as the primers for a first-round RT-PCR of the TCR CDR3. TCRdb ran MiXCR on the multiplex PCR reads and lists one entry per CDR3 protein. The sample yields some 370,000 distinct CDR3 sequences, about an eighth seen once.

The sequenced sample consisted of blood. The sequence came from a man aged 50-59 years with Graves' ophthalmopathy. The chain employs TRBV20-1 and TRBJ2-7; D is perhaps TRBD1 or TRBD2 (5 bases each). The CDR3 spells CSASRGPWEQYF. CDR3 in DNA: TGCAGTGCTAGCCGGGGACCCTGGGAGCAGTACTTC.